These T cell receptor beta chains were read from a single sample in a study of CD8 T cells in ankylosing spondylitis. TCRdb independently ran MiXCR on the 5' RACE reads; one entry per CDR3 protein. The profile shows 200,000 to 250,000 distinct CDR3 sequences, roughly 18% of them singletons. The specimen sequenced was blood, either unsorted or a sorted T cell fraction (not recorded which). These receptors originate from a male donor with ankylosing spondylitis. CDR3s include the opening cysteine and the closing phenylalanine or tryptophan. A D gene is named only where the DNA matches it firmly. Expanded clones get a size class; other rows say once, few or many, or leave the size out.

d_call	clone_size	v_call	j_call	cdr3_aa	cdr3_nt
-	few	TRBV7-3	TRBJ2-1	CASSPDNSYNEQFF	TGTGCCAGCAGCCCCGACAACTCCTACAATGAGCAGTTCTTC
-	few	TRBV24-1	TRBJ2-2	CATSESQQGKNTGELFF	TGTGCCACCAGTGAATCTCAACAGGGAAAGAACACCGGGGAGCTGTTTTTT
TRBD2	-	TRBV4-3	TRBJ2-7	CASSQDRGGLEQYF	TGCGCCAGCAGCCAAGATCGGGGGGGCCTGGAGCAGTACTTC
TRBD2	few	TRBV4-3	TRBJ2-1	CASSQESSGVPGVF	TGCGCCAGCAGCCAAGAATCTAGCGGGGTCCCCGGAGTCTTC
TRBD1	-	TRBV12-3/TRBV12-4	TRBJ2-1	CASSRTGATYNEQFF	TGTGCCAGCAGCCGAACAGGGGCTACTTACAATGAGCAGTTCTTC
TRBD2	many	TRBV18	TRBJ2-7	CASSPQKVAGYEQYF	TGTGCCAGCTCACCACAGAAGGTAGCGGGTTACGAGCAGTACTTC
TRBD2	many	TRBV27	TRBJ2-1	CASRQLAGGPSNEQFF	TGTGCCAGCAGACAACTAGCGGGAGGGCCAAGTAATGAGCAGTTCTTC
TRBD1	-	TRBV29-1	TRBJ1-1	CSVDFLDRENTEAFF	TGCAGCGTTGATTTTTTGGACAGGGAAAACACTGAAGCTTTCTTT
TRBD1	-	TRBV28	TRBJ2-7	CASTAQGAPPYEQYF	TGTGCCAGCACCGCACAGGGGGCCCCTCCCTACGAGCAGTACTTC
-	few	TRBV12-3/TRBV12-4	TRBJ1-2	CASGSGLGYGYTF	TGTGCCAGCGGGTCAGGGCTAGGCTATGGCTACACCTTC
-	few	TRBV5-4	TRBJ1-3	CASSLEGYGTGTSGNTIYF	TGTGCCAGCAGCTTGGAGGGTTATGGCACAGGGACCTCTGGAAACACCATATATTTT
TRBD1	-	TRBV29-1	TRBJ2-7	CSVGTGPAYEQYF	TGCAGCGTCGGGACAGGGCCCGCCTACGAGCAGTACTTC
-	few	TRBV12-3/TRBV12-4	TRBJ2-2	CASSPLDTGELFF	TGTGCCAGCAGCCCCCTTGACACCGGGGAGCTGTTTTTT
TRBD1	many	TRBV10-3	TRBJ1-1	CAISESMEGARNTEAFF	TGTGCCATCAGTGAGTCGATGGAGGGGGCAAGGAACACTGAAGCTTTCTTT
-	-	TRBV19	TRBJ2-1	CASSIFRTISSYNEQFF	TGTGCCAGTAGTATTTTCCGAACCATAAGCTCCTACAATGAGCAGTTCTTC
TRBD2	few	TRBV27	TRBJ2-7	CAAGGAHEQYF	TGCGCTGCGGGGGGGGCGCACGAGCAGTACTTC
-	-	TRBV4-2	TRBJ2-7	CASSHHLSSYEQYF	TGTGCCAGCAGCCATCATTTAAGCTCCTACGAGCAGTACTTC
-	-	TRBV7-3	TRBJ2-3	CASSLIVSDTQYF	TGTGCCAGCAGCTTAATAGTCTCAGATACGCAGTATTTT
-	-	TRBV29-1	TRBJ1-4	CSVFYEKLFF	TGCAGCGTCTTCTATGAAAAACTGTTTTTT
-	many	TRBV12-3/TRBV12-4	TRBJ1-1	CASSGTGGVFF	TGTGCCAGCAGTGGGACCGGCGGAGTTTTCTTT